What follows describes a single TCR beta chain. What it binds is not known. This specimen belongs to a study of shared clonotypes between healthy human individuals. The study's findings and limits: There were few donors, and this limited the genetic and exposure-history diversity represented.

The data were produced by immunoSEQ multiplex PCR, yet TCRdb's version contains in-frame clones alone and is incomplete. The sample has 2 million to 3 million clones; more than 85% are singletons. Unmatched junction bases numbered 9, after V lost 4 bases and J lost 7 bases. The CDR3 consists of 16 residues. Germline V CDR1 and CDR2: MDHEN, SYDVKM. The sample was naive CD4+ T cells from PBMCs. Stated subset: CD45RA+ positively selected. The chain uses TRBV28 and TRBJ2-2; 10 bases are a match to TRBD1. The receptor's source is a man between 18 and 35 years old in good health. Some clones in this sample may be carry-over from other donors' samples. The CDR3 sequence is CASSSTGTGVVGELFF. CDR3 in DNA: TGTGCCAGCAGTTCCACCGGGACAGGGGTGGTCGGGGAGCTGTTTTTT.